The sequence of this TCR beta chain was determined in a study of blood T cells in healthy people across ages. Overall study results and limits: Roughly linear declines in TCR beta diversity per million T cells occurred with age. Reliance upon unsorted PBMCs precluded definitive naive versus antigen-experienced comparison.

A second PCR of roughly 7 to 11 cycles used a sample-barcoded 5' primer and a J-beta primer mix. MiXCR was run by TCRdb on the 5' RACE reads, yielding one entry per CDR3 protein. Of just over 1 million distinct CDR3 sequences listed, 35% to 50% are singletons. Each sample had at least 6 million PBMCs isolated. V trimming: 2 bases; J trimming: 2 bases; junction bases outside the gene matches: 12. CDR3 size: 17 residues. Germline V gene data show CDR1 as DFQATT and CDR2 as SNEGSKA (reference sequence). About this clonotype: The antigen remains unidentified.

The V call is TRBV20-1, the J call TRBJ2-3, with TRBD2 matching over 8 bases. The receptor comes from a woman aged 55-75 years in good health. The sequenced material came from blood. CDR3 bases: TGCAGTGCTAGATTGCTAGCGGGCACTAGCTTCACAGATACGCAGTATTTT. Encoded protein: CSARLLAGTSFTDTQYF.